One sample yielded the 4 T cell receptor beta chains listed below, sequenced in a study of blood T cell repertoires in COVID-19. Sequencing was performed with immunoSEQ multiplex PCR; in TCRdb, only in-frame clones are kept and a portion is missing. Of under 300,000 clones listed, 60% to 75% are singletons. The specimen was peripheral blood. These receptors were taken from an elderly woman with acute or convalescent COVID-19.

V is TRBV11-2 and J is TRBJ1-2, with D maybe TRBD1 (5 bases). Germline V gene data show CDR1 as SGHAT and CDR2 as FQNNGV. This CDR3 has 13 amino acids. The V gene lost 5 bases and the J gene lost 8 bases, with 15 bases spanning the gap. The CDR3 bases are TGTGCCAGCAGCGCCGTGGGGGGATCAGGCTACACCTTC. Residues: CASSAVGGSGYTF.

V gene TRBV9 combines with J gene TRBJ2-7; TRBD1 matches 7 bases. The CDR3 extends over 16 amino acids. The V segment lost 0 bases and the J segment 2 bases; nucleotides outside the gene matches: 8. Germline CDR1 is SGDLS and CDR2 is YYNGEE. The CDR3 is CASSVDTGTATYEQYF. The CDR3 bases are TGTGCCAGCAGCGTAGACACAGGGACAGCGACCTACGAGCAGTACTTC. The whole variable domain, filled in from reference TRBV9 and TRBJ2-7, reads DSGVTQTPKHLITATGQRVTLRCSPRSGDLSVYWYQQSLDQGLQFLIQYYNGEERAKGNILERFSAQQFPDLHSELNLSSLELGDSALYFCASSVDTGTATYEQYFGPGTRLTVT.

Ten or more counts support this clone. This chain uses TRBV9 with TRBJ1-3; 7 positions agree with TRBD1. With 0 bases clipped from V and 1 base from J, the junction kept 1 base outside the gene matches. The germline CDR1 and CDR2 sequences are SGDLS and YYNGEE. The CDR3 runs 15 residues. CDR3 DNA: TGTGCCAGCAGCGTAGCGACAGGGTCTGGAAACACCATATATTTT. Protein product: CASSVATGSGNTIYF.

The rearrangement joins TRBV19 to TRBJ1-2; D is uncertain. V was shortened by 7 bases and J by 8 bases, with 17 bases between the two germline ends. The CDR3 is 13 amino acids. Looked up from germline, CDR1 is LNHDA and CDR2 is SQIVND (reference sequence). DNA of the CDR3: TGTGCCAGTATGGTCGAGGGCTTGGGCGGCTACACCTTC. Translation gives CASMVEGLGGYTF.